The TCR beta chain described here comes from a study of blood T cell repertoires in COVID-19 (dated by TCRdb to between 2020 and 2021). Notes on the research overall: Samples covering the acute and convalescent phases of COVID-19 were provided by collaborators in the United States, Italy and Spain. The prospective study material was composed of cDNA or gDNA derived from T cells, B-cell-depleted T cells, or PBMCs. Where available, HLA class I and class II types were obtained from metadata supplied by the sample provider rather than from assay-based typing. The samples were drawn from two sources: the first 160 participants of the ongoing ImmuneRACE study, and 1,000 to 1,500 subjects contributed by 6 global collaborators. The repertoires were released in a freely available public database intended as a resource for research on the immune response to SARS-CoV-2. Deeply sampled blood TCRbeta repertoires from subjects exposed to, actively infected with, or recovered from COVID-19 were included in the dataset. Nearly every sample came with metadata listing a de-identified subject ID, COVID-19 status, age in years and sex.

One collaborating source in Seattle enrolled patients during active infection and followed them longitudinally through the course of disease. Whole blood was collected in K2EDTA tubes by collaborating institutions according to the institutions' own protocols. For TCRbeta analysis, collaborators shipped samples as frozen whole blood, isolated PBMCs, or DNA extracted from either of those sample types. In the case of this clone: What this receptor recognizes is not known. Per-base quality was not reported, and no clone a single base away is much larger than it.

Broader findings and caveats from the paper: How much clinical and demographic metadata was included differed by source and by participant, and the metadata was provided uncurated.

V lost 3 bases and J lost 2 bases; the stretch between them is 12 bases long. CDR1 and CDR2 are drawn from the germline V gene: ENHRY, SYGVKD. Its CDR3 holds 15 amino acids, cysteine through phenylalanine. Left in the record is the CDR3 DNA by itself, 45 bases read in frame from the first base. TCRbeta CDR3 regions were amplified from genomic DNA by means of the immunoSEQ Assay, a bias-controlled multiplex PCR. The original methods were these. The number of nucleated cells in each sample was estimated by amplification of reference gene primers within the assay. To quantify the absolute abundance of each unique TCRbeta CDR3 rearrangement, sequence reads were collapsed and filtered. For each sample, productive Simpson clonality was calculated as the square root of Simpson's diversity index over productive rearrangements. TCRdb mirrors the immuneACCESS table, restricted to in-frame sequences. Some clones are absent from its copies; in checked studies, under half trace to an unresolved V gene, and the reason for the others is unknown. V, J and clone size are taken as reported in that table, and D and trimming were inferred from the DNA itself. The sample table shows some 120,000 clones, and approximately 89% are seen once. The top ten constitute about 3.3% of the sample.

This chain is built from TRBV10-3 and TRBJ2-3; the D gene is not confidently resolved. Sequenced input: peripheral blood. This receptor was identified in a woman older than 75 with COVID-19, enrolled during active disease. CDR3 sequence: CAISDGGANTDTQYF. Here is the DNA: TGTGCCATCAGTGATGGCGGCGCGAACACAGATACGCAGTATTTT.